This T cell receptor beta chain appears in the sequencing data of a study of cytomegalovirus exposure and HLA in healthy donors. Whole-study findings and limits: Analyzed later, association rates of TCRs varied across HLA loci, with DRB1 most and HLA-C fewest.

As to this clone: Antigen unknown.

PCR amplification relied on 60 Vbeta primers (plus 13 Jbeta primers). Method: immunoSEQ multiplex PCR; TCRdb's copy keeps in-frame clones and lacks some. Its clone listing holds about 200,000 clones. Trimming cost V 6 bases and J 6 bases; bases outside gene matches: 13. Germline V lookup: CDR1 LNHNV, CDR2 YYDKDF (reference sequence). The CDR3 runs 15 residues. The sample taken for sequencing was PBMCs. J is TRBJ2-7 and V is TRBV15, with TRBD2 matching 8 bases. The clonotype comes from a girl aged 2-9 years in good health and CMV-seropositive. CDR3: CATSQTSVYYGEQYF. CDR3 coding DNA: TGTGCCACCAGTCAGACTAGCGTATACTACGGCGAGCAGTACTTC. The full variable domain, in which reference TRBV15 and TRBJ2-7 provide the parts outside the CDR3, is DAMVIQNPRYQVTQFGKPVTLSCSQTLNHNVMYWYQQKSSQAPKLLFHYYDKDFNNEADTPDNFQSRRPNTSFCFLDIRSPGLGDTAMYLCATSQTSVYYGEQYFGPGTRLTVT.